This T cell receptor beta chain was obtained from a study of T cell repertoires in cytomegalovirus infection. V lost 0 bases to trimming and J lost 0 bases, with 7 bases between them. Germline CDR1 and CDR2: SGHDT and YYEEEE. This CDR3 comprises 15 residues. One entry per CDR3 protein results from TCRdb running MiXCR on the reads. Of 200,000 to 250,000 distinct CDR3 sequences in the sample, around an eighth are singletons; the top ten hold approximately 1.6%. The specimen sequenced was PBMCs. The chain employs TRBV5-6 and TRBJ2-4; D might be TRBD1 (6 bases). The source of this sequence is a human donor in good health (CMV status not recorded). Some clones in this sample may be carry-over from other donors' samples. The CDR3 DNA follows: TGTGCCAGCAGCTTGGGGACAGTAGCCAAAAACATTCAGTACTTC. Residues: CASSLGTVAKNIQYF.